The entry that follows covers one T cell receptor beta chain sequence. Measured with immunoSEQ multiplex PCR; TCRdb has only the in-frame clones, and not every one. The sample lists 310,000 or so clones; around 88% were seen once. Participant-given clinical history determined each cohort assignment. Donors in Cohort 3 counted as recovered after two negative PCRs, clearance, or symptom resolution. The record originates from a study of blood T cell repertoires in COVID-19. Study-level background: The United States, Italy and Spain provided the acute and convalescent COVID-19 samples.

V lost 8 bases and J lost 2, with 12 bases in between. The CDR3 is 13 residues long. The germline V gene has CDR1 MGHDK and CDR2 SYGVNS. This receptor was obtained from a woman aged 40 to 50 who had recovered from COVID-19. Sequenced sample: PBMCs or T cells enriched from blood (not recorded which). The chain links TRBV25-1 to TRBJ1-1; the D is unclear. The CDR3 bases are TGTGCCAGCCGTAGTGCGGCCAACACTGAAGCTTTCTTT. Residues: CASRSAANTEAFF.